This T cell receptor (beta chain) is from a study of cytotoxic CD8 clonotypes in ibrutinib-treated CLL. V lost 4 bases and J lost 0; bases outside the gene matches: 4. From germline, CDR1 is SGHRS and CDR2 YFSETQ. This CDR3 contains 17 residues. Data came from immunoSEQ multiplex PCR; TCRdb stores just in-frame clones and leaves some out. The data contain roughly 250,000 clones, under 75% of them seen just once; the ten biggest clones take up roughly 14%. Sequenced material: PBMCs, taken after 24 months of ibrutinib treatment. The receptor was isolated from a human donor with chronic lymphocytic leukemia. The J gene is TRBJ1-6, the V gene TRBV5-1; 10 bases map to TRBD1. The CDR3 DNA is TGCGCCAGCAGCGAGACAGGGGGCAACTCCTATAATTCACCCCTCCACTTT. It codes for CASSETGGNSYNSPLHF.